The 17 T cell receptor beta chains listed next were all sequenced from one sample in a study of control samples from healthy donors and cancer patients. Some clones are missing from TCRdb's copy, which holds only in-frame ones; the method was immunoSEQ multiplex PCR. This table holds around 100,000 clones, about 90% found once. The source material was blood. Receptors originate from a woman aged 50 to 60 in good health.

The CDR3 DNA follows: TGTGCCAGCGGACAGGGATCCTTCTACGAGCAGTACGTC. It encodes CASGQGSFYEQYV. This chain joins TRBV27 and TRBJ2-7, with 8 bases fitting TRBD1. V shed 8 bases, J shed 3 bases, and the junction held 6 bases outside the gene matches. The CDR3 is 13 residues long. Germline V gives CDR1 MNHEY, CDR2 SMNVEV (reference sequence).

The CDR3 sequence: CASSPDRPLPNEKLFF. CDR3 coding DNA: TGTGCCAGCTCCCCCGACCGACCATTGCCTAATGAAAAACTGTTTTTT. This chain links TRBV18 with TRBJ1-4, with D unresolved. Trimming took 6 bases from V and 3 from J, leaving 17 bases between them. CDR1 and CDR2 (germline): KGHSH, LQKENI. This CDR3 is 16 amino acids long.

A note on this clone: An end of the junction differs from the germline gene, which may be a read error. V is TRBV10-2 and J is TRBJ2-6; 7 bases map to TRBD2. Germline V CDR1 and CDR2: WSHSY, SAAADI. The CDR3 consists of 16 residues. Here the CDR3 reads CARSGGGVPGANVLTF. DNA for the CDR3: TGCGCCCGCAGTGGGGGGGGTGTCCCTGGGGCCAACGTCCTGACTTTC.

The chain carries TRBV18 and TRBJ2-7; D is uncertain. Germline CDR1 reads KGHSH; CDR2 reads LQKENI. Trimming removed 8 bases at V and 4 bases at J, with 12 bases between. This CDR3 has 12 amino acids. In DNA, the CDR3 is TGTGCCAGCACCTACTCAATTTACGAGCAGTACTTC. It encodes CASTYSIYEQYF.

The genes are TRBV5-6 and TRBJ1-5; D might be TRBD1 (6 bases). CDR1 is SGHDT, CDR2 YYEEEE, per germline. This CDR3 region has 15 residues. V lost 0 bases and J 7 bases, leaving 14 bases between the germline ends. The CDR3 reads CASSLGTTGSQPQHF. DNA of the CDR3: TGTGCCAGCAGCTTGGGGACTACAGGGAGCCAGCCCCAGCATTTT.

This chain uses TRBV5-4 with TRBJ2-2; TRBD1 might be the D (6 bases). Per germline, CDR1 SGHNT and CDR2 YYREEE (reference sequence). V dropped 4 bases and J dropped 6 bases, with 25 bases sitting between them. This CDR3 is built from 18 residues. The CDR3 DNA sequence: TGTGCCAGCAGCATACTCCGGGACACGGGGTTACGCGCCGGGGAGCTGTTTTTT. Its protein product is CASSILRDTGLRAGELFF. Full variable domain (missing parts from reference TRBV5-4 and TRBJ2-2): ETGVTQSPTHLIKTRGQQVTLRCSSQSGHNTVSWYQQALGQGPQFIFQYYREEENGRGNFPPRFSGLQFPNYSSELNVNALELDDSALYLCASSILRDTGLRAGELFFGEGSRLTVL.

The CDR3 loop reads CASSEALWSWAQYF. CDR3 bases: TGTGCCAGCAGTGAAGCACTTTGGAGCTGGGCCCAGTACTTC. This chain connects TRBV6-1 to TRBJ2-5; the D is unclear. The length of the CDR3 is 14 residues. The germline V gene has CDR1 MNHNS and CDR2 SASEGT. V lost 0 bases and J 9 bases, leaving 14 bases between the germline ends.

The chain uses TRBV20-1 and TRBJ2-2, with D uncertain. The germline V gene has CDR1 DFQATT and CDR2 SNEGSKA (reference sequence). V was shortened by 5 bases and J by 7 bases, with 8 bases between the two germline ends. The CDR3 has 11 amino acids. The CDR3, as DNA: TGCAGTGCTGATAGTGGCGGGGAGCTGTTTTTT. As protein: CSADSGGELFF.

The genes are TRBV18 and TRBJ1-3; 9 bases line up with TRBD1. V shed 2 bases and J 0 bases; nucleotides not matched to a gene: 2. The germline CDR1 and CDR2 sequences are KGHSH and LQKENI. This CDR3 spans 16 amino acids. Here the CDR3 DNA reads TGTGCCAGCTCACCAGGGACAGGGTACTCTGGAAACACCATATATTTT. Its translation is CASSPGTGYSGNTIYF.

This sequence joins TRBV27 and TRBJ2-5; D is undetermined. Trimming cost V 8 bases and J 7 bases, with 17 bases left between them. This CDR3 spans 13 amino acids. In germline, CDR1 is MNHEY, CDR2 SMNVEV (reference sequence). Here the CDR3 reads CASSTIRLGTQYF. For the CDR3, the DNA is TGTGCCAGCTCAACAATCAGGTTGGGGACCCAGTACTTC.

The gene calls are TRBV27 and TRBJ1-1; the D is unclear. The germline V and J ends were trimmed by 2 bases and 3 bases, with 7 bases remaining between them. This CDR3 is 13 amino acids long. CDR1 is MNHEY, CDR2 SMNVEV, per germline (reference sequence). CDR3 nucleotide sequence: TGTGCCAGCAGTTTACTGGTTTACACTGAAGCTTTCTTT. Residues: CASSLLVYTEAFF.

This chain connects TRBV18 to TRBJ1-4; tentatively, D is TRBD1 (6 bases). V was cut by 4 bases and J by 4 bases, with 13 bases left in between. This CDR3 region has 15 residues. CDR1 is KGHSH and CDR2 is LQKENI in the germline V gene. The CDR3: CASSRGDTINEKLFF. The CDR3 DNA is TGTGCCAGCTCACGGGGGGACACTATTAATGAAAAACTGTTTTTT.

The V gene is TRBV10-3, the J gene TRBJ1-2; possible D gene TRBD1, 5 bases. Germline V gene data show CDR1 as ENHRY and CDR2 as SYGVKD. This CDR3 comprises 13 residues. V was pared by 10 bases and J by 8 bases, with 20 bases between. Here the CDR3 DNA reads TGTGCCAGCATGCAGGGACCGACCGGAGGCTACACCTTC. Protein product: CASMQGPTGGYTF.

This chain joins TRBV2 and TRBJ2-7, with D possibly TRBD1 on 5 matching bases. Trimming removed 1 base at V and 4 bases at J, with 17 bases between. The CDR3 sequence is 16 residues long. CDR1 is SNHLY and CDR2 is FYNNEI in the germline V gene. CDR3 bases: TGTGCCAGCAGTGAAGAGCCAAGGGGCCGATTTTACGAGCAGTACGTC. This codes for CASSEEPRGRFYEQYV.

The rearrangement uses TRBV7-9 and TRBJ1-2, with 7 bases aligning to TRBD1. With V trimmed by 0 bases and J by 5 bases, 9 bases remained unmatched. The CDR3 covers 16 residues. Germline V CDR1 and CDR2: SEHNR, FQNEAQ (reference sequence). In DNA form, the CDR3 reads TGTGCCAGCAGCTTAGCCGGGACAGAACCCTATTATGGCTACACCTTC. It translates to CASSLAGTEPYYGYTF.

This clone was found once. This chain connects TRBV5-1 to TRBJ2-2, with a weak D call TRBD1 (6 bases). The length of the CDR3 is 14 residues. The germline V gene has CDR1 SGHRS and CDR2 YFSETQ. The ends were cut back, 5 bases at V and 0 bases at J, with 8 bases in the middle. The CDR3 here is CASRGQSNTGELFF. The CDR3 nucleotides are TGCGCCAGCAGAGGACAGTCGAACACCGGGGAGCTGTTTTTT.

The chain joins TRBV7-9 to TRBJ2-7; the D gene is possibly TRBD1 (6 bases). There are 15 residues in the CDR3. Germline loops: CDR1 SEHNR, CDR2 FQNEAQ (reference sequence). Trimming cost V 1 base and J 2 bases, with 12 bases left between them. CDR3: CASSLDTAGAYEQYF. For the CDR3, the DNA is TGTGCCAGCAGCTTAGATACGGCAGGGGCCTACGAGCAGTACTTC.